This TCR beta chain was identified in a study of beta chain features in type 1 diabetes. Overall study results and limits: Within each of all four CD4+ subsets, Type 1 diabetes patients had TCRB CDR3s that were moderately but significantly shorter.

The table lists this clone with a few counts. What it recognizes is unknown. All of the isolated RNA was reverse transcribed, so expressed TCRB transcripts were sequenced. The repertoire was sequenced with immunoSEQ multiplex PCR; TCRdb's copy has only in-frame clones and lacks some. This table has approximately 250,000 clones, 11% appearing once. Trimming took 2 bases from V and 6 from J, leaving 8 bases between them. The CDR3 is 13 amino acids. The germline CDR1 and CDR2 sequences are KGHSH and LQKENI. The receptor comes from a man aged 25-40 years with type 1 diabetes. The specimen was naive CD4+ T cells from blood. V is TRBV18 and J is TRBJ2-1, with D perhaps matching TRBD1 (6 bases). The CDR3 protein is CASSPNRVNEQFF. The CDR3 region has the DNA TGTGCCAGCTCACCAAACAGGGTCAATGAGCAGTTCTTC.